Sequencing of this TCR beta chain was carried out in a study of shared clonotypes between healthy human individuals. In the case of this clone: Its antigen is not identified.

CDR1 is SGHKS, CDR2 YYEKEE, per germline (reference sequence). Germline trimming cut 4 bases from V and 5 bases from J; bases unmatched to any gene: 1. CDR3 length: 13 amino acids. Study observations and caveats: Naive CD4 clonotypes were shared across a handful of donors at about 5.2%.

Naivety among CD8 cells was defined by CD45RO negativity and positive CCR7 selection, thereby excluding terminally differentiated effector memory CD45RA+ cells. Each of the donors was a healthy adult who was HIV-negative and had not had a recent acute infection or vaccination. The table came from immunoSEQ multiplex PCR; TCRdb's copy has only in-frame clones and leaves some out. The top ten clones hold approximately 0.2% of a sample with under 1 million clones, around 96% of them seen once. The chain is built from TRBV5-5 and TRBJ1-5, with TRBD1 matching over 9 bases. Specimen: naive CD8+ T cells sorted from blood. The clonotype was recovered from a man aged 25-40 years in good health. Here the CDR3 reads CASSRTGDQPQHF. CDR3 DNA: TGTGCCAGCAGCCGGACAGGGGATCAGCCCCAGCATTTT. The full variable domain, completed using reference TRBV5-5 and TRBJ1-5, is DAGVTQSPTHLIKTRGQQVTLRCSPISGHKSVSWYQQVLGQGPQFIFQYYEKEERGRGNFPDRFSARQFPNYSSELNVNALLLGDSALYLCASSRTGDQPQHFGDGTRLSIL.